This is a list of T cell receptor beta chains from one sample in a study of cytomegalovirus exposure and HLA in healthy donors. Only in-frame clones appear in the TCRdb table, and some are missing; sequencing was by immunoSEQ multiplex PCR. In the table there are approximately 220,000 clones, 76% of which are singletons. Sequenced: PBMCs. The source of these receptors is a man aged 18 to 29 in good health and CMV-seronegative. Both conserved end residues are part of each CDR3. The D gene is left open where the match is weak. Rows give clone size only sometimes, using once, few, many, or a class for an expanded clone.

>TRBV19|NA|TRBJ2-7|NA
CASSTFRGAYEQYF
TGTGCCAGTAGTACCTTCAGGGGGGCCTACGAGCAGTACTTC
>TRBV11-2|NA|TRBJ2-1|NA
CASSLLLANEQFF
TGTGCCAGCAGCTTACTTCTCGCGAATGAGCAGTTCTTC
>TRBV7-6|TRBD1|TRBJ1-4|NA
CASSPRGREKLFF
TGTGCCAGCAGCCCGAGGGGGCGTGAAAAACTGTTTTTT
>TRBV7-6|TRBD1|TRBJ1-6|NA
CASSWAGTGEGSLHF
TGTGCCAGCAGCTGGGCCGGGACAGGGGAGGGGTCCCTCCACTTT
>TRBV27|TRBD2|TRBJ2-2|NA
CASSFFVLAGAPSGELFF
TGTGCCAGCAGTTTTTTCGTACTAGCGGGAGCGCCCTCCGGGGAGCTGTTTTTT
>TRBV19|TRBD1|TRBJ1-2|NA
CASTRTGNYGYTF
TGTGCCAGTACCCGGACAGGGAACTATGGCTACACCTTC
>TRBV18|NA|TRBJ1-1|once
CASSPPRGGINTEAFF
TGTGCCAGCTCACCTCCCCGGGGGGGGATCAACACTGAAGCTTTCTTT
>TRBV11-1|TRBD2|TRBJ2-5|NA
CASSFGLAGGKETQYF
TGTGCCAGCAGCTTCGGACTAGCGGGAGGGAAAGAGACCCAGTACTTC
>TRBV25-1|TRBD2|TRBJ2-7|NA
CASKLAGAYEQYF
TGTGCCAGCAAACTAGCGGGAGCCTACGAGCAGTACTTC
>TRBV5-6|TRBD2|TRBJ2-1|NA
CASSLGPSGLAGDNEQFF
TGTGCCAGCAGCTTGGGGCCATCAGGACTAGCGGGAGACAATGAGCAGTTCTTC
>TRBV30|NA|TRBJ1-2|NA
CAWSGGGYGYTF
TGTGCCTGGAGCGGGGGGGGGTATGGCTACACCTTC
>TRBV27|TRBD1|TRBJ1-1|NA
CASSLQQGVTEAFF
TGTGCCAGCAGTTTACAACAGGGGGTGACTGAAGCTTTCTTT
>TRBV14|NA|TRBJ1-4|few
CASSPQGRTNEKLFF
TGTGCCAGCAGCCCCCAGGGAAGGACTAATGAAAAACTGTTTTTT
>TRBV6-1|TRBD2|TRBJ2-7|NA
CASSGFSGSRNEQYF
TGTGCCAGCAGTGGGTTTAGCGGGAGCAGGAACGAGCAGTACTTC
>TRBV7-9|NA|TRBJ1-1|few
CASSPLGGVVEAFF
TGTGCCAGCAGCCCCCTGGGGGGGGTTGTTGAAGCTTTCTTT
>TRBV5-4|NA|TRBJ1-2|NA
CASSPSADYGYTF
TGTGCCAGCAGCCCGAGCGCGGACTATGGCTACACCTTC
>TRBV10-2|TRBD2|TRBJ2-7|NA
CASRGDYHYEQYF
TGCGCCAGCCGGGGGGACTACCACTACGAGCAGTACTTC
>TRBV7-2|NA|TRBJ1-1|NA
CASSPVVDSLIEAFF
TGTGCCAGCAGCCCCGTGGTAGACAGCCTAATAGAAGCTTTCTTT
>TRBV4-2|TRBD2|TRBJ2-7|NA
CASSPPLGEGYEQYF
TGTGCCAGCAGCCCCCCTTTGGGGGAGGGTTACGAGCAGTACTTC
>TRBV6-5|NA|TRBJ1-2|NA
CASSYREGPWGYGYTF
TGTGCCAGCAGTTACAGGGAGGGCCCTTGGGGCTATGGCTACACCTTC
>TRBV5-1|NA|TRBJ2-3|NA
CASSLERRGTDTQYF
TGCGCCAGCAGCTTGGAGCGGAGGGGCACAGATACGCAGTATTTT
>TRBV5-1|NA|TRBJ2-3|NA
CASSLGVAPTDTQYF
TGCGCCAGCAGCTTGGGGGTAGCGCCCACAGATACGCAGTATTTT
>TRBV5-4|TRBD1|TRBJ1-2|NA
CASSLGTGHNYGYTF
TGTGCCAGCAGCTTGGGGACAGGCCATAACTATGGCTACACCTTC
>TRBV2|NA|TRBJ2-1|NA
CASSEQGYNEQFF
TGTGCCAGCAGTGAGCAGGGATACAATGAGCAGTTCTTC
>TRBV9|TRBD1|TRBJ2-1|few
CASSVDAGQGYNEQFF
TGTGCCAGCAGCGTAGACGCGGGACAGGGGTACAATGAGCAGTTCTTC
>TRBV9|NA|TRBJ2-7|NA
CASGQWYEQYF
TGTGCCAGCGGCCAGTGGTACGAGCAGTACTTC
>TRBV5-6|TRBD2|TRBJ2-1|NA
CASSLRSILVSGRAGEQFF
TGTGCCAGCAGCTTACGATCGATTCTGGTTAGCGGGAGGGCCGGTGAGCAGTTCTTC
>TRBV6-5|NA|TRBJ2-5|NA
CASSFGTLQETQYF
TGTGCCAGCAGTTTCGGGACACTGCAAGAGACCCAGTACTTC
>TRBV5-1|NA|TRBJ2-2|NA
CASSLLARNTGELFF
TGCGCCAGCAGCTTGCTAGCGCGCAACACCGGGGAGCTGTTTTTT
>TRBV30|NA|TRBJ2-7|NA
CAWGLHYEQYF
TGTGCCTGGGGCCTCCACTACGAGCAGTACTTC
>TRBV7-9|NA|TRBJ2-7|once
CASRPPGSIYEQYF
TGTGCCAGCAGGCCCCCGGGAAGTATCTACGAGCAGTACTTC
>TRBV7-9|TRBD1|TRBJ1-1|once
CASSSGGKAFF
TGTGCCAGCAGCTCAGGGGGGAAAGCTTTCTTT
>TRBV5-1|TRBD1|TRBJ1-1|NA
CASSPGQGFAEAFF
TGCGCCAGCAGCCCGGGACAGGGTTTCGCTGAAGCTTTCTTT
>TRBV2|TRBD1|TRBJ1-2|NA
CASSLDRAVPYGYTF
TGTGCCAGCAGTTTGGACAGGGCGGTACCCTATGGCTACACCTTC
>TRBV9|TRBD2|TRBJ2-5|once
CASSTRPGLAGVKETQYF
TGTGCCAGCAGCACCCGCCCGGGACTAGCGGGAGTAAAGGAGACCCAGTACTTC
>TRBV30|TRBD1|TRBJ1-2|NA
CAYTGVSYGYTF
TGTGCCTACACAGGGGTTTCCTATGGCTACACCTTC
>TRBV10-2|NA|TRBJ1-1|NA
CASGRANTEAFF
TGCGCCAGCGGGCGGGCGAACACTGAAGCTTTCTTT
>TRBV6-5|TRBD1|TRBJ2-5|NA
CASSYAGQGGETQYF
TGTGCCAGCAGTTACGCGGGACAGGGAGGGGAGACCCAGTACTTC
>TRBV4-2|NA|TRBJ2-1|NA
CASSQVRGEQFF
TGTGCCAGCAGCCAAGTTCGCGGGGAGCAGTTCTTC
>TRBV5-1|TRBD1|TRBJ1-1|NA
CASSFPLTGTTEAFF
TGCGCCAGCAGCTTCCCCCTGACAGGGACCACTGAAGCTTTCTTT
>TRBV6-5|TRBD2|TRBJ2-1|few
CASRGTSGRNEQFF
TGTGCCAGCAGAGGGACTAGCGGGAGAAATGAGCAGTTCTTC
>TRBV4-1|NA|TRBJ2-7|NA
CASSQMQGLSYEQYF
TGCGCCAGCAGCCAAATGCAGGGTCTCAGCTACGAGCAGTACTTC
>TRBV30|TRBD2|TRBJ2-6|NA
CAVRVLYSGRSSGANVLTF
TGTGCCGTGAGGGTCCTATATAGCGGGAGGTCCTCTGGGGCCAACGTCCTGACTTTC
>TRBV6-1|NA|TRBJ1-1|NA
CASSEGGKNTEAFF
TGTGCCAGCAGTGAGGGGGGGAAGAACACTGAAGCTTTCTTT
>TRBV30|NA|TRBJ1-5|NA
CAWAGASNQPQHF
TGTGCCTGGGCAGGGGCCAGCAATCAGCCCCAGCATTTT
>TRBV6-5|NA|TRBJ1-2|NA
CASRPGLGQVYGYTF
TGTGCCAGCAGACCCGGCTTGGGGCAGGTCTATGGCTACACCTTC
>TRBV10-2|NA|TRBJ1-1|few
CASSVGGNFGTEAFF
TGCGCCAGCAGTGTTGGGGGGAATTTCGGCACTGAAGCTTTCTTT
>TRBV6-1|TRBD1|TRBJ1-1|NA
CASSAAGGAGAEAFF
TGTGCCAGCAGTGCCGCAGGGGGCGCCGGCGCTGAAGCTTTCTTT
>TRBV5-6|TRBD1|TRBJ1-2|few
CASSRDRSYGYTF
TGTGCCAGCAGCCGGGACAGATCCTATGGCTACACCTTC
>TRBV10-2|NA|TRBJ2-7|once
CASSAYLSSYEQYF
TGCGCCAGCAGTGCCTACTTGAGCTCCTACGAGCAGTACTTC
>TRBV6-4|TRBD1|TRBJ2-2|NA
CASSEPFGRGRNTGELFF
TGTGCCAGCAGTGAACCCTTCGGAAGGGGGCGCAACACCGGGGAGCTGTTTTTT
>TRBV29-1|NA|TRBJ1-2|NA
CSVEDSGGGYTF
TGCAGCGTTGAAGACTCCGGGGGGGGCTACACCTTC
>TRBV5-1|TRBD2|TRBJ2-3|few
CASSLEAGARTDTQYF
TGCGCCAGCAGCTTGGAAGCGGGAGCTCGGACAGATACGCAGTATTTT
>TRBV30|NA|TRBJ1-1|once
CAWSDGGTEAFF
TGTGCCTGGAGCGACGGGGGCACTGAAGCTTTCTTT
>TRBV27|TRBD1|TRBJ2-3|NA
CASSTRGQGAPDTQYF
TGTGCCAGCAGTACCAGAGGGCAGGGGGCACCGGATACGCAGTATTTT
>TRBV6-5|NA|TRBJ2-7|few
CASRRGVGGHEQYF
TGTGCCAGCAGAAGAGGGGTCGGGGGACACGAGCAGTACTTC
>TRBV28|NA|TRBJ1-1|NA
CASSLTTGGNTEAFF
TGTGCCAGCAGCCTTACGACAGGCGGGAACACTGAAGCTTTCTTT